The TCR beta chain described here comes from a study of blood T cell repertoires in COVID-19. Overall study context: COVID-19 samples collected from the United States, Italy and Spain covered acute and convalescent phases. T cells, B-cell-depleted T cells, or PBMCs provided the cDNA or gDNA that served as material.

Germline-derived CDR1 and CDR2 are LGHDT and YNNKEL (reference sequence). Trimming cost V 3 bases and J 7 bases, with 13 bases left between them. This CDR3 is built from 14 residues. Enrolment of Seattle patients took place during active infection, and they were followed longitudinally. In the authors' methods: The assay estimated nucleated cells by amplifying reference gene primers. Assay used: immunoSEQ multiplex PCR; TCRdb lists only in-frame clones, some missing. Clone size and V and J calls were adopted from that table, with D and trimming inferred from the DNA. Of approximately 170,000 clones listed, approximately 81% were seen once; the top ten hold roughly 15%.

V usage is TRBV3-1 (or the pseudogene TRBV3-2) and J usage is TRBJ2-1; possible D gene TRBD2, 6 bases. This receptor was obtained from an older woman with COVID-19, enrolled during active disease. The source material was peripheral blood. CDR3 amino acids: CASSQLTSYNEQFF. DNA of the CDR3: TGTGCCAGCAGCCAGTTGACTAGTTATAATGAGCAGTTCTTC.